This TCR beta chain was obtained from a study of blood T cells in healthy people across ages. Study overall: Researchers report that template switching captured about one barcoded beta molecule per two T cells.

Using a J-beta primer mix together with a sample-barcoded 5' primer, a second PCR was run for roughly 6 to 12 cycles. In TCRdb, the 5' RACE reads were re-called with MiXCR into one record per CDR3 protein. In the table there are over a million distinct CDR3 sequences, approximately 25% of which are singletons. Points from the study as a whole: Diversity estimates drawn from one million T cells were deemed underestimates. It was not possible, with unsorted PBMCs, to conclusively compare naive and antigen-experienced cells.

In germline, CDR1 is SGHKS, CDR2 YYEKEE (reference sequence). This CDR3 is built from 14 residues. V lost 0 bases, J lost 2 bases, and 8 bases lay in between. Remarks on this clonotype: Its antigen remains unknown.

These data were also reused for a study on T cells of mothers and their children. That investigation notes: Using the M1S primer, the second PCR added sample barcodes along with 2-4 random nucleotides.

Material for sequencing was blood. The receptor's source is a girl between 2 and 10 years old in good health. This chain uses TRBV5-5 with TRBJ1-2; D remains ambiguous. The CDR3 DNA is TGTGCCAGCAGCTTGGACAAGAGGAACTATGGCTACACCTTC. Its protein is CASSLDKRNYGYTF.